This T cell receptor (beta chain) appears in the sequencing data of a study of cytomegalovirus exposure and HLA in healthy donors. Primers: 60 Vbeta forward and 13 Jbeta reverse. Some clones are missing from TCRdb's copy, which holds only in-frame ones; the method was immunoSEQ multiplex PCR. The repertoire has about 150,000 clones, 60% to 85% of them found once; the top ten carry 1.3% to 1.5%. All donors participated as healthy donors of bone marrow. Per the germline V gene, CDR1 is ENHRY and CDR2 is SYGVKD. V was clipped by 2 bases and J by 5 bases, with 7 bases between them. The length of the CDR3 is 13 residues.

Sequenced input: PBMCs. This receptor was taken from a woman between 40 and 55 years old in good health and CMV-seronegative. The chain uses TRBV10-3 and TRBJ2-1, with D unclear. The CDR3 sequence: CAISERRDNEQFF. In DNA, the CDR3 is TGTGCCATCAGTGAGCGTCGGGACAATGAGCAGTTCTTC.